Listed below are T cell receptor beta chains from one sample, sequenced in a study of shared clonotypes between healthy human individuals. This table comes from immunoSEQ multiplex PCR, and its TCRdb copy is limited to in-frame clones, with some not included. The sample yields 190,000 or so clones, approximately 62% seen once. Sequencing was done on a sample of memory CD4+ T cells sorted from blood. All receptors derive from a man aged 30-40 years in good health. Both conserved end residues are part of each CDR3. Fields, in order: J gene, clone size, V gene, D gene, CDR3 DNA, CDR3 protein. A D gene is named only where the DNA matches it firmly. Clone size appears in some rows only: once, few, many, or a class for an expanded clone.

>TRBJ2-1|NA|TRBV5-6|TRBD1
TGTGCCAGCAGCTGGTCCGGACAGGGGTACAATGAGCAGTTCTTC
CASSWSGQGYNEQFF
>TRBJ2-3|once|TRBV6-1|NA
TGTGCCAGCAGTCGTGTTAGCGGTGGTACAGATACGCAGTATTTT
CASSRVSGGTDTQYF
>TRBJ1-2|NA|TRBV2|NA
TGTGCCAGCACTAGGGAAACTAACTATGGCTACACCTTC
CASTRETNYGYTF
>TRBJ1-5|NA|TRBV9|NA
TGTGCCAGCAGCGTAACAGATAGCAATCAGCCCCAGCATTTT
CASSVTDSNQPQHF
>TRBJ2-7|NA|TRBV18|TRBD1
TGTGCCAGCTCATTCCGACAGGGGAAGGACGAGCAGTACTTC
CASSFRQGKDEQYF
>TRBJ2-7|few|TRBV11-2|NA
TGTGCCAGCAGCTTAGGGCCCCCCCGGGACCCCCGGACCCAGCAGTACTTC
CASSLGPPRDPRTQQYF
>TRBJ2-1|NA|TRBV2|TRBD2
TGTGCCAGCAAGACTAGCCTTATGAATGAGCAGTTCTTC
CASKTSLMNEQFF
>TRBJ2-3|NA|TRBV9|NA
TGTGCCAGCAGCGTAGTTGGAGATACGCAGTATTTT
CASSVVGDTQYF
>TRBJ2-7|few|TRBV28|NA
TGTGCCAGCAGGGGAGGGGGAAGGGTGTACGAGCAGTACTTC
CASRGGGRVYEQYF
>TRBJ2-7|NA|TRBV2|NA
TGTGCCAGCAGTGGGGGCGGATCCTACGAGCAGTACTTC
CASSGGGSYEQYF
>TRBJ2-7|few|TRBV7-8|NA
TGTGCCAGCAGCCTGACGGGACTGGCAAACGAGCAGTACTTC
CASSLTGLANEQYF
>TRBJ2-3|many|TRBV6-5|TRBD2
TGTGCCAGCAGGCCCGGGACTAGCGGGTGGGATACGCAGTATTTT
CASRPGTSGWDTQYF
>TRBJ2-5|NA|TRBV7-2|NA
TGTGCCAGCAGCTTAGTAGGCAGCCAAGAGACCCAGTACTTC
CASSLVGSQETQYF
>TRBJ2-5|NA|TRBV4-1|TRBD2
TGCGCCAGCAGCCAAGAGGGTAGCGGGAGAGGTGAGACCCAGTACTTC
CASSQEGSGRGETQYF
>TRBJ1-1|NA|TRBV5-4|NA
TGTGCCAGCAGCTCGCCCACAGGTTACGGTGAAGCTTTCTTT
CASSSPTGYGEAFF